These 29 T cell receptor beta chains share one sample of origin, sequenced in a study of graft-versus-host responses after intestinal transplantation. Using immunoSEQ multiplex PCR, the repertoire was profiled, and TCRdb retains in-frame clones only, with some absent. The table shows approximately 90,000 clones, with more than 85% occurring only once. No antigen is known for these receptors. Sequences were derived from unstimulated CD8+ T cells sorted from spleen or lymph node cells, sampled before intestinal transplant. The origin of the receptors is a human donor who received an intestinal transplant.

This clone occurred a few times. The chain links TRBV4-3 to TRBJ1-3; possible D gene TRBD1, 5 bases. Trimming removed 0 bases from V and 3 bases from J, with 9 bases in between. Germline-derived CDR1 and CDR2 are LGHNA and YSLEER. CDR3 length equals 15 residues. In DNA form, the CDR3 reads TGCGCCAGCAGCCAAGATCGGGGGGGTGGAAACACCATATATTTT. Translation: CASSQDRGGGNTIYF.

CDR3 in DNA: TGCGCCAGCAGCCCGGGACAGACCTACGAGCAGTACTTC. Encoded protein: CASSPGQTYEQYF. The chain recombines TRBV5-1 with TRBJ2-7; 7 nucleotides align to TRBD1. CDR3 length: 13 residues. V shed 4 bases and J 2 bases; nucleotides not matched to a gene: 3. Germline V gene sequence: CDR1 SGHRS, CDR2 YFSETQ.

The V gene is TRBV27, the J gene TRBJ1-2; TRBD1 matches at 8 bases. Losses at the gene ends were 6 bases for V and 4 bases for J; bases not matched to a gene: 10. This CDR3 is built from 15 residues. CDR1 and CDR2 from the germline V gene are MNHEY and SMNVEV (reference sequence). CDR3 nucleotides: TGTGCCAGCAGCCGCGGACAGGGAGGAGTCTATGGCTACACCTTC. Residues: CASSRGQGGVYGYTF.

V and J are TRBV5-6 and TRBJ2-7; D remains ambiguous. Germline V gene sequence: CDR1 SGHDT, CDR2 YYEEEE. The CDR3 totals 13 residues. The V gene lost 1 base and the J gene lost 1 base, with 6 bases spanning the gap. CDR3 nucleotides: TGTGCCAGCAGCTTGTACAGTTCCTACGAGCAGTACTTC. Its protein product is CASSLYSSYEQYF.

A single count supports this clone. The gene calls are TRBV30 and TRBJ1-2; D may be TRBD1 (5 bases). The ends were cut back, 8 bases at V and 5 bases at J, with 15 bases in the middle. Germline loops: CDR1 GTSNPN, CDR2 SVGIG (reference sequence). This CDR3 comprises 12 residues. The CDR3 protein is CAPGGIRYGYTF. The CDR3 DNA is TGTGCCCCGGGGGGAATTCGTTATGGCTACACCTTC. Looking up the rest from reference TRBV30 and TRBJ1-2 gives the full variable domain: SQTIHQWPATLVQPVGSPLSLECTVEGTSNPNLYWYRQAAGRGLQLLFYSVGIGQISSEVPQNLSASRPQDRQFILSSKKLLLSDSGFYLCAPGGIRYGYTFGSGTRLTVV.

The gene calls are TRBV19 and TRBJ2-7; 10 positions match TRBD2. This CDR3 spans 15 amino acids. Unmatched junction bases numbered 11, after V lost 7 bases and J lost 5 bases. The V gene's germline CDR1 is LNHDA and CDR2 SQIVND (reference sequence). This CDR3 is CASTQVAGGPHEQYF. The CDR3 nucleotides are TGTGCCAGTACGCAAGTAGCGGGGGGACCCCACGAGCAGTACTTC.

This sequence joins TRBV4-3 and TRBJ2-3; 11 bases are shared with TRBD1. Losses at the gene ends were 4 bases for V and 5 bases for J; bases not matched to a gene: 5. The CDR3 is made up of 15 amino acids. Per germline, CDR1 LGHNA and CDR2 YSLEER. In nucleotides, the CDR3 is TGCGCCAGCAGCCGGGGGACAGGGGGAAGAGATACGCAGTATTTT. It encodes CASSRGTGGRDTQYF.

The chain is built from TRBV9 and TRBJ1-1; 9 nucleotides agree with TRBD1. Germline V gives CDR1 SGDLS, CDR2 YYNGEE. With V trimmed by 3 bases and J by 5 bases, 8 bases remained unmatched. The CDR3 runs to 15 residues. CDR3: CASSARTGAGTEAFF. CDR3 bases: TGTGCCAGCAGCGCAAGGACAGGGGCGGGGACTGAAGCTTTCTTT.

This rearrangement joins TRBV9 to TRBJ2-3; TRBD2 might be the D (7 bases). V was trimmed by 4 bases and J by 2 bases, leaving 17 bases between them. The CDR3 runs to 16 residues. Germline values: CDR1 SGDLS, CDR2 YYNGEE. CDR3 in DNA: TGTGCCAGCAGCCAGAATGGGGGGGGGCCCACAGATACGCAGTATTTT. It yields the protein CASSQNGGGPTDTQYF.

Regarding this clone: The limits of the CDR3 on the DNA are not certain, so only TCRdb's listed CDR3 is given. The rearrangement uses TRBV21-1 and TRBJ2-7; the D call in the table, TRBD2, was not verified against the DNA. TRBV21-1 is labeled a pseudogene. The CDR3 adds up to 13 amino acids, both ends counted. The CDR3 loop reads CASRVAGGSEQYF.

The V gene is TRBV11-3, the J gene TRBJ2-1, with 10 bases matching TRBD2. J was trimmed by 7 bases and V by 0 bases; bases with no gene match: 12. The CDR3 loop spans 18 amino acids. CDR1 is SGHNT, CDR2 YENEEA, per germline. The CDR3 coding sequence is TGTGCCAGCAGCTTAGATGGGTTCGTGGCTAGCGGGGGTAATGAGCAGTTCTTC. Encoded protein: CASSLDGFVASGGNEQFF.

This chain connects TRBV6-1 to TRBJ1-1; no firm D call. CDR3 length: 12 residues. Germline V gives CDR1 MNHNS, CDR2 SASEGT. CDR3: CASSEMNTEAFF. The CDR3 region has the DNA TGTGCAAGCTCGGAGATGAACACTGAAGCTTTCTTT.

This clone has only a few counts. The chain couples TRBV2 to TRBJ2-7; 7 nucleotides match TRBD1. The J segment lost 5 bases and the V segment lost 6 bases, leaving 10 bases of the junction unmatched. The CDR3 has 14 residues. From germline, CDR1 is SNHLY and CDR2 FYNNEI. The chain's CDR3 is CASRWTGTINEQYF. CDR3 bases: TGTGCCAGCAGATGGACAGGTACTATCAACGAGCAGTACTTC.

This clone was recorded only once. The gene calls are TRBV28 and TRBJ1-1; perhaps TRBD1 as D (5 bases). Trimming removed 8 bases from V and 4 bases from J, with 11 bases in between. The CDR3 covers 12 residues. Germline CDR1 reads MDHEN; CDR2 reads SYDVKM. CDR3 in DNA: TGTGCCAGCGCGATGGGGGGCACTGAAGCTTTCTTT. Its protein product is CASAMGGTEAFF.

The V call is TRBV19, the J call TRBJ1-1; D unresolved. The CDR3 contains 13 residues. Germline CDR1 and CDR2: LNHDA and SQIVND (reference sequence). V was shortened by 5 bases and J by 5 bases, with 12 bases between the two germline ends. The chain's CDR3 is CASSPTVWTEAFF. The CDR3 DNA follows: TGTGCCAGTAGTCCCACTGTATGGACTGAAGCTTTCTTT.

J is TRBJ2-1 and V is TRBV7-6, with 10 bases identical to TRBD1. In germline, CDR1 is SGHVS, CDR2 FNYEAQ. Trimming took 5 bases from V and 6 from J; bases not matched to a gene: 16. The CDR3 consists of 18 residues. The CDR3 coding sequence is TGTGCCAGCAGCCCCAACCCTCATGGGACAGGGGTTGTCAATGAGCAGTTCTTC. As protein: CASSPNPHGTGVVNEQFF.

V gene TRBV4-1 combines with J gene TRBJ1-6; 11 bases fit TRBD1. Trimming at V came to 2 bases and at J to 7 bases, leaving 1 base not matched to a gene. Germline V lookup: CDR1 MGHRA, CDR2 YSYEKL. The CDR3 length is 15 residues. CDR3 DNA: TGCGCCAGCAGCCAACGGGACAGGGGGAATTCACCCCTCCACTTT. Translating it yields CASSQRDRGNSPLHF.

The V call is TRBV6-5, the J call TRBJ1-1; TRBD1 is a possible D gene (5 bases). This CDR3 spans 16 amino acids. Germline-derived CDR1 and CDR2 are MNHEY and SVGAGI. Trimming cost V 2 bases and J 2 bases, with 15 bases left between them. CDR3 protein: CASSYPGEGSNTEAFF. For the CDR3, the DNA is TGTGCCAGCAGTTACCCCGGGGAGGGGAGTAACACTGAAGCTTTCTTT.

Only a few counts were recorded for this clone. The CDR3 sequence: CASSLQGGTYGYTF. CDR3 nucleotide sequence: TGTGCCAGCAGCTTGCAGGGGGGAACCTATGGCTACACCTTC. V and J are TRBV5-6 and TRBJ1-2; TRBD1 aligns across 7 bases. This CDR3 is 14 amino acids long. Per the germline V gene, CDR1 is SGHDT and CDR2 is YYEEEE. V shed 1 base and J 4 bases; nucleotides not matched to a gene: 4. Combining the CDR3 with reference TRBV5-6 and TRBJ1-2 gives the whole variable domain DAGVTQSPTHLIKTRGQQVTLRCSPKSGHDTVSWYQQALGQGPQFIFQYYEEEERQRGNFPDRFSGHQFPNYSSELNVNALLLGDSALYLCASSLQGGTYGYTFGSGTRLTVV.

The rearrangement uses TRBV30 and TRBJ1-2; TRBD1 matches at 7 bases. Trimming at V came to 2 bases and at J to 2 bases, leaving 2 bases not matched to a gene. CDR1 is GTSNPN and CDR2 is SVGIG in the germline V gene (reference sequence). CDR3 length equals 13 residues. The CDR3 spells CAWSPTGNYGYTF. CDR3 sequence (DNA): TGTGCCTGGAGTCCGACAGGGAACTATGGCTACACCTTC.

The gene calls are TRBV14 and TRBJ1-2, with D hard to call. V dropped 0 bases and J dropped 4 bases, with 9 bases sitting between them. Germline CDR1 is SGHDN and CDR2 is FVKESK. The CDR3 totals 14 residues. CDR3 coding DNA: TGTGCCAGCAGCCAAGACTCGGGTGCCTATGGCTACACCTTC. Residues: CASSQDSGAYGYTF.

This rearrangement joins TRBV7-9 to TRBJ2-1; 7 positions agree with TRBD2. Unmatched junction bases numbered 10, after V lost 3 bases and J lost 5 bases. The CDR3 has 16 amino acids. Germline V lookup: CDR1 SEHNR, CDR2 FQNEAQ (reference sequence). The CDR3 reads CASSFPAGETDNEQFF. Here the CDR3 DNA reads TGTGCCAGCAGCTTTCCTGCGGGGGAGACGGACAATGAGCAGTTCTTC.

CDR3 amino acids: CASSVWDRGKSGELFF. CDR3 nucleotides: TGTGCCAGCAGCGTTTGGGACAGGGGAAAGTCCGGGGAGCTGTTTTTT. The chain carries TRBV5-4 and TRBJ2-2; the match to TRBD1 covers 10 bases. Germline lookup yields CDR1 SGHNT and CDR2 YYREEE (reference sequence). This CDR3 comprises 16 residues. Trimming cost V 4 bases and J 6 bases; bases outside gene matches: 9.

This sequence joins TRBV19 and TRBJ2-1; TRBD2 matches 10 bases. The J segment lost 0 bases and the V segment lost 8 bases, leaving 4 bases of the junction unmatched. The CDR3 has 15 residues. Germline CDR1 and CDR2: LNHDA and SQIVND (reference sequence). The CDR3 nucleotides are TGTGCCAGTGGTAGCGGGGGGAGCTCCTACAATGAGCAGTTCTTC. Encoded protein: CASGSGGSSYNEQFF.

The chain has TRBV30 and TRBJ1-1, with D possibly matching TRBD1 (6 bases). There are 14 residues in the CDR3. Per germline, CDR1 GTSNPN and CDR2 SVGIG (reference sequence). The V and J ends lost 2 bases and 1 base respectively, with 11 bases between them. CDR3 in DNA: TGTGCCTGGAGTCACGGACAGTCGAACACTGAAGCTTTCTTT. This gives the protein CAWSHGQSNTEAFF.

The chain has TRBV4-3 and TRBJ1-6; weak D call: TRBD1 (6 bases). Germline lookup yields CDR1 LGHNA and CDR2 YSLEER. The CDR3 covers 14 residues. V lost 3 bases and J lost 13, with 16 bases in between. CDR3 residues: CASSQGAVGWPLHF. DNA of the CDR3: TGCGCCAGCAGCCAGGGGGCGGTAGGCTGGCCCCTCCACTTT.

The CDR3 spells CASSDPSLYEQYF. CDR3 nucleotide sequence: TGTGCCAGCAGTGACCCTTCCCTCTACGAGCAGTACTTC. The chain carries TRBV6-1 and TRBJ2-7; D ambiguous. Germline-derived CDR1 and CDR2 are MNHNS and SASEGT. V was clipped by 3 bases and J by 3 bases, with 9 bases between them. CDR3 size: 13 residues.

The rearrangement joins TRBV9 to TRBJ2-1, with TRBD2 matching over 11 bases. The CDR3 consists of 16 residues. V lost 3 bases to trimming and J lost 1 base; unmatched junction nucleotides: 3. The germline V gene has CDR1 SGDLS and CDR2 YYNGEE. As DNA, the CDR3 is TGTGCCAGCAGCGACCTAGCGGGGGGTTCCTACAATGAGCAGTTCTTC. Protein sequence: CASSDLAGGSYNEQFF.

V usage is TRBV18 and J usage is TRBJ2-3; no clear D gene. The V end was cut by 2 bases, the J end by 1 base, with 7 bases between. The CDR3 runs to 14 residues. Germline V lookup: CDR1 KGHSH, CDR2 LQKENI. The CDR3 loop is CASSPIPGTDTQYF. CDR3 DNA: TGTGCCAGCTCACCAATCCCGGGCACAGATACGCAGTATTTT.